The 10 T cell receptor beta chains reported below all come from one sample, sequenced in a study of Graves' ophthalmopathy and Graves' hyperthyroidism. RNA transcripts served as template for amplifying TCR beta CDR3 sequences. The library came from an HTBI-primed first-round RT-PCR and a second-round multiplex PCR. TCRdb ran MiXCR on the multiplex PCR reads and lists one entry per CDR3 protein. This table has about 590,000 distinct CDR3 sequences, less than 45% appearing once. The sequencing sample was made of peripheral blood or thyroid tissue (not recorded which). The receptors stem from an adult man with Graves' hyperthyroidism.

This clonotype occurred many times. The chain joins TRBV7-9 to TRBJ1-2; D not certain. Germline loops: CDR1 SEHNR, CDR2 FQNEAQ (reference sequence). CDR3 size: 14 residues. V shed 2 bases and J shed 5 bases, with 12 bases lying between them. Written as DNA, the CDR3 is TGTGCCAGCAGCTTATCCGGCGGTGGATATGGCTACACCTTC. Its translation: CASSLSGGGYGYTF.

The sample holds many counts of this clonotype. For the CDR3, the DNA is TGCGCCAGCAGCCAAGGACTAGCGGGAGCCGGGGAGCTGTTTTTT. Amino acids: CASSQGLAGAGELFF. This chain links TRBV5-1 with TRBJ2-2; 13 bases are shared with TRBD2. V was pared by 4 bases and J by 6 bases, with 3 bases of the junction left unmatched. The CDR3 is 15 amino acids. The V gene's germline CDR1 is SGHRS and CDR2 YFSETQ.

This clonotype was recorded many times. The chain couples TRBV7-9 to TRBJ1-4; D is undetermined. Per the germline V gene, CDR1 is SEHNR and CDR2 is FQNEAQ (reference sequence). The CDR3 runs to 12 residues. V shed 5 bases and J shed 8 bases, with 9 bases lying between them. CDR3 nucleotides: TGTGCCAGCAGCCTTGGATGGGAAAAACTGTTTTTT. Residues: CASSLGWEKLFF. Using reference TRBV7-9 and TRBJ1-4 for the parts outside the CDR3, the full variable domain is DTGVSQNPRHKITKRGQNVTFRCDPISEHNRLYWYRQTLGQGPEFLTYFQNEAQLEKSRLLSDRFSAERPKGSFSTLEIQRTEQGDSAMYLCASSLGWEKLFFGSGTQLSVL.

This rearrangement joins TRBV29-1 to TRBJ1-2, with TRBD1 identical over 9 bases. The CDR3 covers 12 residues. CDR1 SQVTM and CDR2 ANQGSEA come from the germline V gene. Trimming took 5 bases from V and 8 from J; bases not matched to a gene: 6. The CDR3: CSVQDRGGGYTF. CDR3 DNA: TGCAGCGTTCAGGACAGGGGAGGCGGCTACACCTTC.

With regard to this clonotype: This may be a read error, as it is one base from a much larger clone. The genes are TRBV7-8 and TRBJ1-5; D call uncertain. The germline CDR1 and CDR2 sequences are SGHVS and FQNEAQ. CDR3 length: 14 amino acids. Here the CDR3 DNA reads TGCGCCGGCAGCCAAGATGTCCGGCCGGGGCCCCAGCATTTT. It is translated as CAGSQDVRPGPQHF.

The rearrangement joins TRBV9 to TRBJ1-5; 8 bases line up with TRBD1. Germline-derived CDR1 and CDR2 are SGDLS and YYNGEE. Unmatched junction bases numbered 5, after V lost 2 bases and J lost 4 bases. This CDR3 has 15 amino acids. The CDR3 region is CASSVGQGWNQPQHF. In DNA, the CDR3 is TGTGCCAGCAGCGTCGGACAGGGTTGGAATCAGCCCCAGCATTTT.

J is TRBJ1-2 and V is TRBV29-1, with D perhaps matching TRBD1 (5 bases). The ends were cut back, 7 bases at V and 5 bases at J, with 17 bases in the middle. CDR1 and CDR2 from the germline V gene are SQVTM and ANQGSEA. The CDR3 sequence is 13 residues long. The chain's CDR3 is CSAGRDRVYGYTF. The CDR3 nucleotides read TGCAGCGCTGGCCGGGACCGGGTTTATGGCTACACCTTC.

This clonotype has ten or more counts. This chain uses TRBV7-2 with TRBJ2-2; 13 bases match TRBD2. The CDR3 runs to 17 residues. CDR1 and CDR2 (germline): SGHTA, FQGNSA. The ends lost 1 base at V and 7 bases at J; junction bases unmatched: 6. The CDR3 DNA reads TGTGCCAGCAGCTTAGAACTAGCGGGAGGGCCTGGCGGGGAGCTGTTTTTT. It yields the protein CASSLELAGGPGGELFF.

V is TRBV20-1 and J is TRBJ2-7, with 8 bases aligning to TRBD1. The J call is in doubt because the DNA end fits TRBJ2-1 better. Germline-derived CDR1 and CDR2 are DFQATT and SNEGSKA (reference sequence). This CDR3 region has 14 residues. CDR3 coding DNA: TGCAGTGCACCGCAGGGGGCCCTTGCAAATGAGCAGTTCTTC. Translating it yields CSAPQGALANEQFF.

Note on this clonotype: Mismatch with germline at one junction end may stem from a read error. The V and J genes are TRBV10-2 and TRBJ1-2; no firm D call. CDR1 and CDR2 (germline): WSHSY, SAAADI. CDR3 size: 11 residues. The CDR3 DNA reads TGCGCCAGCGGGCAAAACTGTGGCTACACCTTC. Amino acid sequence: CASGQNCGYTF.